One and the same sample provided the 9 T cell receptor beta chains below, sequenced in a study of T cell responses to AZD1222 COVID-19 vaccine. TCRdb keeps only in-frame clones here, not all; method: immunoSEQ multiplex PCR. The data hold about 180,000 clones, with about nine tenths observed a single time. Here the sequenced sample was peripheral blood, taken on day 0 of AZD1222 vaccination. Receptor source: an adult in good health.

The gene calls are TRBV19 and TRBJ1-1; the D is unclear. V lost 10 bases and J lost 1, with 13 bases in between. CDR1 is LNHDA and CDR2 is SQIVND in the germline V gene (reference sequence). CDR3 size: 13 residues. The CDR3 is CATQARENTEAFF. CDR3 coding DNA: TGTGCCACCCAAGCGAGGGAGAACACTGAAGCTTTCTTT.

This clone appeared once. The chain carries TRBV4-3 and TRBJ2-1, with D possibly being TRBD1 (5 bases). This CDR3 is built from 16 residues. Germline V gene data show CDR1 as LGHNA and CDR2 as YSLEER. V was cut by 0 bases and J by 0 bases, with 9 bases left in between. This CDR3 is CASSQDQGASYNEQFF. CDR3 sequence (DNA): TGCGCCAGCAGCCAAGATCAAGGGGCCTCCTACAATGAGCAGTTCTTC.

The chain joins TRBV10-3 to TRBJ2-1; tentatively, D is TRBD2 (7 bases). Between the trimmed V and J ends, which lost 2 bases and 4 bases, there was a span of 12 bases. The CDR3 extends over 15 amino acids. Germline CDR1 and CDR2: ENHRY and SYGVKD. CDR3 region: CAISEPEGGYNEQFF. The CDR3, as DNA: TGTGCCATCAGTGAGCCGGAGGGGGGGTACAATGAGCAGTTCTTC.

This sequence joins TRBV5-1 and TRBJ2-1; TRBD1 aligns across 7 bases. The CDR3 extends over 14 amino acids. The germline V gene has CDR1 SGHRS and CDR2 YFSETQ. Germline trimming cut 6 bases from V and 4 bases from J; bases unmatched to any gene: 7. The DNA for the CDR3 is TGCGCCAGCAACCAGGGGGTAGATTACAATGAGCAGTTCTTC. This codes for CASNQGVDYNEQFF.

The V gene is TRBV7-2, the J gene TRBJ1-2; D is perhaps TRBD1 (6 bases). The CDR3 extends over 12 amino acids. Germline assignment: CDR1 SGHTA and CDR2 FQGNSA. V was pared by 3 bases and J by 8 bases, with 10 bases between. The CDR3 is CASSLLGGGYTF. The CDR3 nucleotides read TGTGCCAGCAGCTTGCTCGGGGGCGGCTACACCTTC.

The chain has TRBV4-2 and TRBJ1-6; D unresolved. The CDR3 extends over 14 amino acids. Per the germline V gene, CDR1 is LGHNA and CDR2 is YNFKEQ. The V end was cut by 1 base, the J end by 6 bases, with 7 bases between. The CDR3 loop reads CASSQVTANSPLHF. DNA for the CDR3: TGTGCCAGCAGCCAAGTCACGGCTAATTCACCCCTCCACTTT.

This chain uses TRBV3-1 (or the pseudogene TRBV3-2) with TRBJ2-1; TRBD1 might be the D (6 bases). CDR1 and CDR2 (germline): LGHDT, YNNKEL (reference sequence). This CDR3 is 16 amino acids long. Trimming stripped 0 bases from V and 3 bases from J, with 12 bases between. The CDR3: CASSQDRQELYNEQFF. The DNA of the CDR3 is TGTGCCAGCAGCCAAGATCGACAGGAGCTCTACAATGAGCAGTTCTTC.

The CDR3: CASSTGGEKLFF. The CDR3 DNA reads TGTGCCAGCAGTACAGGGGGAGAAAAACTGTTTTTT. The chain uses TRBV12-3 or TRBV12-4 and TRBJ1-4; 8 positions match TRBD1. The V gene end was trimmed by 5 bases and the J gene end by 8 bases; junction bases not matched to a gene: 1. The CDR3 spans 12 residues.

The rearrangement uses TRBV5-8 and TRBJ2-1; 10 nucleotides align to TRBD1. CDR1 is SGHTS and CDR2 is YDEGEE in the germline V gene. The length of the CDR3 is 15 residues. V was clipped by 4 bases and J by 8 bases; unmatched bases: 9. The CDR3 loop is CASSARQGAIDEQFF. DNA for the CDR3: TGTGCCAGCAGCGCCCGACAGGGGGCGATTGATGAGCAGTTCTTC. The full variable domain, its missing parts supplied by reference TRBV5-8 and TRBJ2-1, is EAGVTQSPTHLIKTRGQQATLRCSPISGHTSVYWYQQALGLGLQFLLWYDEGEERNRGNFPPRFSGRQFPNYSSELNVNALELEDSALYLCASSARQGAIDEQFFGPGTRLTVL.